This TCR beta chain was captured in a study of patients and donors after allogeneic stem cell transplantation. TCRdb re-called the RT-PCR reads through MiXCR, storing one row per CDR3 protein. Of 85,000 to 90,000 distinct CDR3 sequences in the sample, roughly 43% were seen once. This clonotype was sampled from a human donor who was either an allogeneic HSCT recipient or a stem cell or donor lymphocyte infusion donor (not recorded which). It is not recorded whose cells these are; they may come from a transplant donor. Sequencing input: blood, either unsorted or a sorted T cell fraction (not recorded which).

The CDR3 here is CASSQDLGEKNYGYTF. Here the CDR3 DNA reads TGTGCCAGCAGCCAAGATCTCGGGGAGAAGAACTATGGCTACACCTTC. This rearrangement joins TRBV3-1 to TRBJ1-2; D unresolved. V was pared by 0 bases and J by 2 bases, with 13 bases between. Germline lookup yields CDR1 LGHDT and CDR2 YNNKEL (reference sequence). The CDR3 has 16 amino acids.